The source of this TCR beta chain is a study of CD8+ T cells in alopecia areata. The V gene lost 3 bases and the J gene lost 6 bases, with 6 bases spanning the gap. Per germline, CDR1 SNHLY and CDR2 FYNNEI. There are 11 residues in the CDR3. RNA extraction was followed by reverse transcription into cDNA, which acted as the sequencing template. The table came from immunoSEQ multiplex PCR; TCRdb's copy has only in-frame clones and leaves some out. The sample contains 160,000 or so clones, 40% to 65% of which appear only once. The origin of this receptor is a human donor with alopecia areata. V is TRBV2 and J is TRBJ2-7, with D tentatively TRBD1 (6 bases). Material: CD8+ T cells sorted from blood, obtained at week 0. The CDR3 nucleotides read TGTGCCAGCAGTGACAGGGGCGAGCAGTACTTC. Its protein is CASSDRGEQYF.